Shown below are 25 T cell receptor beta chains from a single sample sequenced in a study of T cell repertoires in cytomegalovirus infection. Each CDR3 protein gets one entry after TCRdb re-called the reads with MiXCR. The sample lists around 240,000 distinct CDR3 sequences, roughly 22% occurring once. Sequenced input: CD8+ T cells from PBMCs. The receptors were sampled from a human donor in good health (CMV status not recorded). Some clones in this sample may be carry-over from other donors' samples.

The table lists this clonotype with a few counts. The chain combines TRBV27 with TRBJ2-1, with 8 bases aligning to TRBD2. The CDR3 has 14 amino acids. With 4 bases clipped from V and 6 bases from J, the junction kept 5 bases outside the gene matches. Germline assignment: CDR1 MNHEY and CDR2 SMNVEV (reference sequence). This CDR3 reads CASSSTGTSNEQFF. As DNA, the CDR3 is TGTGCCAGCAGTTCCACCGGGACTAGCAATGAGCAGTTCTTC.

V is TRBV7-9 and J is TRBJ2-5; 7 bases are shared with TRBD2. V lost 5 bases, J lost 5 bases, and 8 bases stayed unmatched. This CDR3 is built from 14 residues. Germline V gives CDR1 SEHNR, CDR2 FQNEAQ (reference sequence). CDR3 coding DNA: TGTGCCAGCAGCCTCCCCCTGGGGGGGGAGACCCAGTACTTC. It encodes CASSLPLGGETQYF.

The chain joins TRBV7-3 to TRBJ2-1; 9 bases match TRBD1. The germline gives CDR1 SGHTA, CDR2 FQGTGA. Trimming removed 7 bases from V and 8 bases from J; junction bases left unmatched: 6. This CDR3 is built from 13 residues. The CDR3 spells CASKGTGPHEQFF. The CDR3 coding sequence is TGTGCCAGCAAGGGGACAGGGCCCCATGAGCAGTTCTTC.

The chain joins TRBV7-9 to TRBJ1-5; no clear D. Germline CDR1 SEHNR, CDR2 FQNEAQ (reference sequence). This CDR3 contains 17 residues. Trimming pared 5 bases from V and 0 bases from J, leaving 17 bases between. CDR3 DNA sequence: TGTGCCAGCAGCCAGGAGGGTCTAGGTCATAGCAATCAGCCCCAGCATTTT. It specifies CASSQEGLGHSNQPQHF. The entire variable domain, with the rest obtained from reference TRBV7-9 and TRBJ1-5, is as follows: DTGVSQNPRHKITKRGQNVTFRCDPISEHNRLYWYRQTLGQGPEFLTYFQNEAQLEKSRLLSDRFSAERPKGSFSTLEIQRTEQGDSAMYLCASSQEGLGHSNQPQHFGDGTRLSIL.

This clonotype was seen at least ten times. The chain joins TRBV7-6 to TRBJ2-3; TRBD1 is a possible D gene (5 bases). Per germline, CDR1 SGHVS and CDR2 FNYEAQ. With 4 bases removed from V and 4 bases from J, the gap between germline ends came to 18 bases. This CDR3 is 16 amino acids long. In nucleotides, the CDR3 is TGTGCCAGCAGCTCCTTGGGGCAGGGATATTCAGATACGCAGTATTTT. Translated, it gives CASSSLGQGYSDTQYF.

The chain recombines TRBV5-6 with TRBJ2-7, with 9 bases matching TRBD2. The V segment lost 0 bases and the J segment 4 bases; nucleotides outside the gene matches: 5. This CDR3 has 15 amino acids. Germline V gene data show CDR1 as SGHDT and CDR2 as YYEEEE. The CDR3 sequence: CASSLGLAVSYEQYF. DNA for the CDR3: TGTGCCAGCAGCTTGGGACTAGCGGTTTCGTACGAGCAGTACTTC.

This clonotype was seen ten or more times. V usage is TRBV12-3 or TRBV12-4 and J usage is TRBJ2-3; D might be TRBD2 (5 bases). V was trimmed by 7 bases and J by 2 bases, leaving 13 bases between them. This CDR3 comprises 14 residues. CDR3 sequence (DNA): TGTGCCAGCAAGCAAGGACTGCACACAGATACGCAGTATTTT. Encoded protein: CASKQGLHTDTQYF.

This clonotype was seen many times. J is TRBJ2-7 and V is TRBV7-8; perhaps TRBD1 as D (5 bases). Trimming took off 2 bases at V and 0 bases at J, with 8 bases between the two ends. The germline V gene encodes CDR1 SGHVS and CDR2 FQNEAQ. This CDR3 is built from 14 residues. The CDR3 here is CASSLSGFSYEQYF. CDR3 nucleotide sequence: TGTGCCAGCAGCTTATCAGGGTTCTCCTACGAGCAGTACTTC. The whole variable domain, filled in from reference TRBV7-8 and TRBJ2-7, reads GAGVSQSPRYKVAKRGQDVALRCDPISGHVSLFWYQQALGQGPEFLTYFQNEAQLDKSGLPSDRFFAERPEGSVSTLKIQRTQQEDSAVYLCASSLSGFSYEQYFGPGTRLTVT.

This chain uses TRBV11-2 with TRBJ2-7; D ambiguous. The germline V and J ends were trimmed by 5 bases and 7 bases, with 18 bases remaining between them. Germline CDR1 is SGHAT and CDR2 is FQNNGV. This CDR3 region has 14 residues. The CDR3 nucleotides are TGTGCCAGCAGCCCCTCAGCCATGTCCTGGGAGCAGTACTTC. Translation: CASSPSAMSWEQYF.

This clonotype was seen a few times. V and J are TRBV28 and TRBJ2-7; TRBD1 might be the D (7 bases). The germline V and J ends were trimmed by 2 bases and 2 bases, with 16 bases remaining between them. The CDR3 extends over 16 amino acids. Germline values: CDR1 MDHEN, CDR2 SYDVKM. This chain's CDR3 is CASSLDHRGGTYEQYF. In nucleotides, the CDR3 is TGTGCCAGCAGTTTAGACCACAGGGGAGGTACCTACGAGCAGTACTTC.

The J gene is TRBJ2-7, the V gene TRBV20-1; D unresolved. The ends were cut back, 2 bases at V and 2 bases at J, with 10 bases in the middle. Per germline, CDR1 DFQATT and CDR2 SNEGSKA (reference sequence). There are 13 residues in the CDR3. CDR3 in amino acids: CSARNPLTYEQYF. The CDR3 region has the DNA TGCAGTGCTAGAAATCCCCTGACCTACGAGCAGTACTTC.

The chain is built from TRBV14 and TRBJ2-4; 7 bases line up with TRBD1. Trimming at V came to 0 bases and at J to 6 bases, leaving 8 bases not matched to a gene. The CDR3 totals 16 residues. Germline CDR1 and CDR2: SGHDN and FVKESK. Here the CDR3 DNA reads TGTGCCAGCAGCCAAGATAAGGGGGACAGAAGAAACATTCAGTACTTC. The encoded protein is CASSQDKGDRRNIQYF.

As for this clonotype: Since the CDR3 does not end with the conserved phenylalanine or tryptophan, this likely comes from a read error. V gene TRBV9 combines with J gene TRBJ2-3; 8 bases map to TRBD2. Germline V gene data show CDR1 as SGDLS and CDR2 as YYNGEE. The junction had 3 bases not matched to a gene; V was cut back by 3 bases and J by 3 bases. The length of the CDR3 is 14 residues. CDR3 bases: TGTGCCAGCAGCGACCGGGGGGGTACAGATACGCAGTATTTA. Encoded protein: CASSDRGGTDTQYL.

The sample holds many counts of this clonotype. The chain couples TRBV7-9 to TRBJ1-1; D is perhaps TRBD1 (6 bases). The CDR3 loop spans 16 amino acids. Trimming took 1 base from V and 3 from J, leaving 15 bases between them. CDR1 SEHNR and CDR2 FQNEAQ come from the germline V gene (reference sequence). CDR3 nucleotide sequence: TGTGCCAGCAGCTTAGAACCCAGGGGTCGATACACTGAAGCTTTCTTT. Amino acids: CASSLEPRGRYTEAFF.

Details on this clonotype: A read error may explain this, as a much larger clone is one base away. The chain has TRBV6-5 and TRBJ1-4, with D possibly being TRBD1 (5 bases). CDR1 MNHEY and CDR2 SVGAGI come from the germline V gene. The CDR3 totals 14 residues. V was pared by 2 bases and J by 10 bases, with 14 bases between. CDR3 coding DNA: TGTGCCAGCAGTTACGCGGGCGGCGGGGGAAAACTGTTTTTT. It yields the protein CASSYAGGGGKLFF.

This chain uses TRBV20-1 with TRBJ2-3, with D hard to call. The V end lost 0 bases, the J end lost 0 bases, and 16 bases lay between the germline ends. CDR1 and CDR2 (germline): DFQATT, SNEGSKA (reference sequence). The CDR3 length is 17 residues. The CDR3 sequence is CSARDPLTASSTDTQYF. In DNA form, the CDR3 reads TGCAGTGCTAGAGATCCCCTGACTGCTTCTAGCACAGATACGCAGTATTTT.

This clonotype has a count of ten or more. The chain links TRBV28 to TRBJ1-1, with D unresolved. Germline values: CDR1 MDHEN, CDR2 SYDVKM. V was pared by 8 bases and J by 3 bases, with 10 bases between. The CDR3 is 12 residues long. CDR3 in DNA: TGTGCCAGCCAACCGGGCGACACTGAAGCTTTCTTT. Translation gives CASQPGDTEAFF. The full variable domain, rest sourced from reference TRBV28 and TRBJ1-1, is DVKVTQSSRYLVKRTGEKVFLECVQDMDHENMFWYRQDPGLGLRLIYFSYDVKMKEKGDIPEGYSVSREKKERFSLILESASTNQTSMYLCASQPGDTEAFFGQGTRLTVV.

The table lists this clonotype with many counts. This chain uses TRBV28 with TRBJ2-4; TRBD1 matches 9 bases. In germline, CDR1 is MDHEN, CDR2 SYDVKM. Germline trimming cut 5 bases from V and 5 bases from J; bases unmatched to any gene: 1. The CDR3 totals 13 residues. The CDR3 loop is CASSRTGENIQYF. For the CDR3, the DNA is TGTGCCAGCAGTAGGACAGGGGAAAACATTCAGTACTTC.

This clonotype was counted only a few times. This chain links TRBV5-1 with TRBJ2-1; tentative D call: TRBD1 (5 bases). This CDR3 spans 14 amino acids. CDR1 is SGHRS, CDR2 YFSETQ, per germline. Trimming left V 0 bases short and J 9 bases short, with 13 bases between. The CDR3 nucleotides read TGCGCCAGCAGCTTGGGAGAAGGGGCGCGTGAGCAGTTCTTC. Its translation: CASSLGEGAREQFF. The full variable domain, rest sourced from reference TRBV5-1 and TRBJ2-1, is KAGVTQTPRYLIKTRGQQVTLSCSPISGHRSVSWYQQTPGQGLQFLFEYFSETQRNKGNFPGRFSGRQFSNSRSEMNVSTLELGDSALYLCASSLGEGAREQFFGPGTRLTVL.

Written as DNA, the CDR3 is TGCAGTGTCCCGGACAGGTCGCGGGAATCACCCCTCCACTTT. Translation gives CSVPDRSRESPLHF. The chain is built from TRBV20-1 and TRBJ1-6; the match to TRBD1 covers 7 bases. Germline assignment: CDR1 DFQATT and CDR2 SNEGSKA (reference sequence). J lost 10 bases, V lost 7 bases, and 13 bases had no gene match. The CDR3 covers 14 residues.

This rearrangement joins TRBV6-5 to TRBJ1-1; D is possibly TRBD1 (6 bases). Germline V gives CDR1 MNHEY, CDR2 SVGAGI. The CDR3 covers 14 residues. The V and J ends lost 5 bases and 0 bases respectively, with 10 bases between them. For the CDR3, the DNA is TGTGCCAGCAGTCAACAGGGTCTGAACACTGAAGCTTTCTTT. It yields the protein CASSQQGLNTEAFF.

The chain joins TRBV12-3 or TRBV12-4 to TRBJ2-1, with unresolved D. The CDR3 has 13 amino acids. Deletions cut 6 bases from V and 6 bases from J, with 12 bases between. The CDR3 DNA reads as TGTGCCAGCAGCCGATGGGTTACCAATGAGCAGTTCTTC. Its protein is CASSRWVTNEQFF.

V is TRBV6-8 and J is TRBJ2-7; D perhaps matches TRBD2 (6 bases). V was trimmed by 7 bases and J by 1 base, leaving 11 bases between them. Germline V gene lookup returns CDR1 MNHGY and CDR2 SAAAGT. The CDR3 runs to 13 residues. The CDR3 region has the DNA TGTGCCAGCATCGCCGCGGGGTCCTACGAGCAGTACGTC. Its translation: CASIAAGSYEQYV.

This chain connects TRBV20-1 to TRBJ2-1; TRBD2 aligns across 7 bases. This CDR3 has 14 residues. Germline lookup yields CDR1 DFQATT and CDR2 SNEGSKA (reference sequence). Unmatched junction bases numbered 11, after V lost 3 bases and J lost 9 bases. The CDR3, as DNA: TGCAGTGCTAGGGGGTCGGGGGAGCGGGGTGAGCAGTTCTTC. Protein: CSARGSGERGEQFF.

The V and J genes are TRBV9 and TRBJ2-7; D gene unclear. The CDR3 has 12 residues. Germline CDR1 reads SGDLS; CDR2 reads YYNGEE. Trimming left V 0 bases short and J 7 bases short, with 8 bases between. The CDR3 reads CASSVADQEQYF. Here the CDR3 DNA reads TGTGCCAGCAGCGTAGCGGATCAAGAGCAGTACTTC.